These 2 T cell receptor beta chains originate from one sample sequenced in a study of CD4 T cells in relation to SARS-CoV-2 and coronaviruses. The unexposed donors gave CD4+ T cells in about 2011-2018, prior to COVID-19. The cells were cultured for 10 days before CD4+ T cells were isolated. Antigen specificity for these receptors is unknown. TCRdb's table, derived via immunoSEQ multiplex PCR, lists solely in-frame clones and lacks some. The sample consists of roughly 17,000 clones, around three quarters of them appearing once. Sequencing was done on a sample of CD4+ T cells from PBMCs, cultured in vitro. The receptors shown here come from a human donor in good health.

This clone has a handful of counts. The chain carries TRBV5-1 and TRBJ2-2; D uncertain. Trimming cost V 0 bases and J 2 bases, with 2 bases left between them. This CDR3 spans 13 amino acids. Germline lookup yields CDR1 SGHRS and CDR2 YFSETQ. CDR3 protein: CASSLDNTGELFF. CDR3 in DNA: TGCGCCAGCAGCTTGGACAACACCGGGGAGCTGTTTTTT.

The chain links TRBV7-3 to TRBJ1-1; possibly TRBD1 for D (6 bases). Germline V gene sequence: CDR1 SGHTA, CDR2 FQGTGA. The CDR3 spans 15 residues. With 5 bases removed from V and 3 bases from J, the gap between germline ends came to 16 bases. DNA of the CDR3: TGTGCCAGCAGCCCCACTGGACAGTTGGACACTGAAGCTTTCTTT. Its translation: CASSPTGQLDTEAFF.